This record concerns one TCR beta chain sequence. Antigen unknown. This specimen comes from a study of T cell responses to AZD1222 COVID-19 vaccine. At the level of the study: Analysis merged second doses at about 4 or about 12 weeks.

Only in-frame clones appear in the TCRdb table, and some are missing; sequencing was by immunoSEQ multiplex PCR. This sample has around 140,000 clones, with more than 85% found just once. Study-level points and caveats: Only a handful of AZD1222 recipients were seropositive at baseline. Reportedly, close to half of spike-specific TCRs are directed against unmutated variant regions. In a largely white British group with more females than males, clonal diversity was possibly underestimated.

The CDR3 is 14 amino acids. CDR1 SGDLS and CDR2 YYNGEE come from the germline V gene. V gave up 2 bases and J gave up 5 bases, with 13 bases separating them. This clonotype was sampled from an adult in good health. The chain couples TRBV9 to TRBJ1-1; D may be TRBD1 (5 bases). The sample was peripheral blood, taken on day 0 of AZD1222 vaccination. CDR3 bases: TGTGCCAGCAGCGTCCAGGGATCGGGGACTGAAGCTTTCTTT. Protein product: CASSVQGSGTEAFF.